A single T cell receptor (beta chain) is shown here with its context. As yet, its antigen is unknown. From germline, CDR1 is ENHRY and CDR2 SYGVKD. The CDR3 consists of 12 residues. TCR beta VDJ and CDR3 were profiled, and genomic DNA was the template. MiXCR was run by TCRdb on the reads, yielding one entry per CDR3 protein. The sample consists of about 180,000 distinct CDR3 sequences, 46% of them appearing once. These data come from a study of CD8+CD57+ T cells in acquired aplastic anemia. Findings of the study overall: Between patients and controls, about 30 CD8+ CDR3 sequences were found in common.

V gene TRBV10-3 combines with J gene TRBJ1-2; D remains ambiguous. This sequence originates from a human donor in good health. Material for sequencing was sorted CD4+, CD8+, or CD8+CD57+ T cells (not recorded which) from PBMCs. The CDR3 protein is CARSGGNYGYTF. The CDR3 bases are TGTGCTAGAAGTGGTGGAAACTATGGCTACACCTTC.